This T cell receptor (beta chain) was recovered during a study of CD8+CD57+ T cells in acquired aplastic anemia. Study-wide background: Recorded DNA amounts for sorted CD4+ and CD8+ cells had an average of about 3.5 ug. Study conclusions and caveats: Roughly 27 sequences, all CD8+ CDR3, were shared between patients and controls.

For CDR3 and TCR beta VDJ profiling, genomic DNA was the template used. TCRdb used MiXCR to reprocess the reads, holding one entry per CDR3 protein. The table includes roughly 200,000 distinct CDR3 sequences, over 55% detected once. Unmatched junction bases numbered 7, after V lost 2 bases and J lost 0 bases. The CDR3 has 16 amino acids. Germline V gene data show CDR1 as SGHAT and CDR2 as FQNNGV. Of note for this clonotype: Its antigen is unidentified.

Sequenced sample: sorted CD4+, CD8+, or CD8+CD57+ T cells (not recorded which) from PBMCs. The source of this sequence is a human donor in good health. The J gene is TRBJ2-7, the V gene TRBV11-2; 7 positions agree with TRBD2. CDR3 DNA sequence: TGTGCCAGCAGCTTAAATGGCGGGAGTAGCTCCTACGAGCAGTACTTC. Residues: CASSLNGGSSSYEQYF.